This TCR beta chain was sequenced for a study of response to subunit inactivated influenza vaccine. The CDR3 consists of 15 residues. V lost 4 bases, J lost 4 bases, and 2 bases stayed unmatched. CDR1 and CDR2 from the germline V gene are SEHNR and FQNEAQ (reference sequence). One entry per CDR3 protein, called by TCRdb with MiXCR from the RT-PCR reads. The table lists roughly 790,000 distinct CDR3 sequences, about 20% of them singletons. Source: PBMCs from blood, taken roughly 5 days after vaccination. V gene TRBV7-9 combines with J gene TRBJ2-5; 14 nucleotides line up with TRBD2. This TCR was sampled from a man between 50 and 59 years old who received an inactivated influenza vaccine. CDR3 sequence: CASSWGLAGVETQYF. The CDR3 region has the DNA TGTGCCAGCAGCTGGGGACTAGCGGGAGTAGAGACCCAGTACTTC.